The 21 T cell receptor beta chains presented below share a single source sample, sequenced in a study of blood T cell repertoires in COVID-19 (dated by TCRdb to about 2020). Library creation used the immunoSEQ multiplex PCR assay. TCRdb retrieved this table from immuneACCESS and kept in-frame rearrangements only. Not all clones are present; in checked studies, unresolved V genes account for under half, and no reason is known for the remainder. The sample table holds a few hundred thousand clones, of which around 86% were seen once. 10% of the sample goes to the ten largest clones. Sequencing was performed on peripheral blood. The receptor source for this set is a woman aged 45-60 years with COVID-19, enrolled during active disease.

V is TRBV19 and J is TRBJ1-1, with D possibly TRBD1 on 5 matching bases. CDR1 is LNHDA, CDR2 SQIVND, per germline (reference sequence). The V end lost 0 bases, the J end lost 4 bases, and 12 bases lay between the germline ends. The CDR3 runs 15 residues. The CDR3 reads CASSIEGVLITEAFF. In DNA form, the CDR3 reads TGTGCCAGTAGTATAGAAGGGGTACTTATCACTGAAGCTTTCTTT.

The rearrangement uses TRBV3-1 (or the pseudogene TRBV3-2) and TRBJ2-3; TRBD2 agrees at 7 bases. Trimming cost V 4 bases and J 1 base; bases outside gene matches: 5. Germline CDR1 and CDR2: LGHDT and YNNKEL (reference sequence). The CDR3 spans 15 residues. The CDR3 loop is CASSLGLAGTDTQYF. CDR3 bases: TGTGCCAGCAGCCTCGGGCTAGCGGGCACAGATACGCAGTATTTT.

The rearrangement links TRBV5-4 to TRBJ2-7, with 8 bases fitting TRBD1. This CDR3 has 13 residues. J was trimmed by 7 bases and V by 4 bases; bases with no gene match: 7. Germline-derived CDR1 and CDR2 are SGHNT and YYREEE (reference sequence). The CDR3 spells CASSRDRGEEQYF. The CDR3, as DNA: TGTGCCAGCAGCCGAGACAGGGGTGAGGAGCAGTACTTC.

This chain links TRBV27 with TRBJ2-2, with a tentative D call TRBD2 (6 bases). The CDR3 extends over 15 amino acids. The V gene's germline CDR1 is MNHEY and CDR2 SMNVEV (reference sequence). The germline V and J ends were trimmed by 2 bases and 5 bases, with 12 bases remaining between them. CDR3 residues: CASSLKAGRTGELFF. The CDR3 coding sequence is TGTGCCAGCAGTTTAAAGGCGGGACGGACCGGGGAGCTGTTTTTT.

Here the CDR3 reads CASKEGLGGYTF. The CDR3 DNA is TGTGCCAGTAAGGAGGGGCTGGGTGGCTACACCTTC. The chain recombines TRBV19 with TRBJ1-2; D may be TRBD1 (5 bases). This CDR3 spans 12 amino acids. Trimming left V 7 bases short and J 7 bases short, with 13 bases between. The germline CDR1 and CDR2 sequences are LNHDA and SQIVND (reference sequence).

J is TRBJ1-5 and V is TRBV5-5; TRBD1 might be the D (6 bases). The CDR3 is 15 amino acids. The V gene lost 4 bases and the J gene lost 5 bases, with 16 bases spanning the gap. CDR1 and CDR2 from the germline V gene are SGHKS and YYEKEE (reference sequence). This chain's CDR3 is CASSAYSGVDQPQHF. CDR3 sequence (DNA): TGTGCCAGCAGCGCGTACTCAGGGGTAGATCAGCCCCAGCATTTT.

The CDR3 reads CASSPLNGAGGSSPLHF. CDR3 in DNA: TGTGCCAGCAGCCCCCTGAATGGGGCTGGGGGGTCGTCACCCCTCCACTTT. The rearrangement links TRBV4-2 to TRBJ1-6; D may be TRBD1 (5 bases). This CDR3 has 17 amino acids. Germline values: CDR1 LGHNA, CDR2 YNFKEQ. V lost 4 bases and J lost 10, with 23 bases in between.

The V and J genes are TRBV4-2 and TRBJ2-2, with a weak D call TRBD2 (6 bases). V lost 4 bases, J lost 4 bases, and 25 bases lay in between. Germline V gene data show CDR1 as LGHNA and CDR2 as YNFKEQ. The CDR3 contains 19 residues. DNA of the CDR3: TGTGCCAGCAGCCCTCTCCACCCCGGAGGGGCGTCTATCACCGGGGAGCTGTTTTTT. Translation gives CASSPLHPGGASITGELFF.

The chain links TRBV19 to TRBJ2-3, with D tentatively TRBD2 (6 bases). With 7 bases removed from V and 3 bases from J, the gap between germline ends came to 20 bases. From germline, CDR1 is LNHDA and CDR2 SQIVND (reference sequence). CDR3 length: 16 residues. The DNA of the CDR3 is TGTGCCAGTACCCCTCGCCCCGCGGGGAGGACAGATACGCAGTATTTT. Protein: CASTPRPAGRTDTQYF.

The genes are TRBV7-3 and TRBJ2-3; 7 nucleotides align to TRBD2. The V and J ends lost 1 base and 1 base, in that order; junction bases with no gene match: 2. Germline V gene data show CDR1 as SGHTA and CDR2 as FQGTGA. This CDR3 has 15 residues. This chain's CDR3 is CASSLKRGGTDTQYF. The CDR3, as DNA: TGTGCCAGCAGCTTAAAACGGGGGGGCACAGATACGCAGTATTTT.

V is TRBV9 and J is TRBJ2-7, with D possibly TRBD1 on 5 matching bases. The ends were cut back, 0 bases at V and 5 bases at J, with 9 bases in the middle. Looked up from germline, CDR1 is SGDLS and CDR2 is YYNGEE. The length of the CDR3 is 13 residues. The DNA of the CDR3 is TGTGCCAGCAGCGTAGGTGCAGGGAACGAGCAGTACTTC. It encodes CASSVGAGNEQYF.

The genes are TRBV20-1 and TRBJ1-1, with D possibly matching TRBD1 (5 bases). Trimming stripped 3 bases from V and 5 bases from J, with 13 bases between. The germline V gene encodes CDR1 DFQATT and CDR2 SNEGSKA (reference sequence). The CDR3 runs to 13 residues. The CDR3 nucleotides are TGCAGTGCTAGTAAGGCCCAGGGTACTGAAGCTTTCTTT. Protein: CSASKAQGTEAFF.

This clone was recorded at least ten times. The V and J genes are TRBV15 and TRBJ2-4, with D maybe TRBD1 (5 bases). CDR1 and CDR2 (germline): LNHNV, YYDKDF (reference sequence). CDR3 length equals 15 residues. V was shortened by 4 bases and J by 0 bases, with 10 bases between the two germline ends. The CDR3 coding sequence is TGTGCCACCAGCACCAGGGATTTAGCCAAAAACATTCAGTACTTC. Translated: CATSTRDLAKNIQYF.

This clone showed up just once. The chain is built from TRBV12-3 or TRBV12-4 and TRBJ1-2, with D hard to call. CDR3 length equals 13 residues. Between the trimmed V and J ends, which lost 8 bases and 7 bases, there was a span of 17 bases. CDR3 sequence: CASSPIRWFGYTF. For the CDR3, the DNA is TGTGCCAGCTCCCCTATCAGGTGGTTTGGCTACACCTTC.

J is TRBJ2-7 and V is TRBV27; TRBD1 agrees at 11 bases. The V gene end was trimmed by 2 bases and the J gene end by 6 bases; junction bases not matched to a gene: 3. CDR1 is MNHEY, CDR2 SMNVEV, per germline (reference sequence). The CDR3 has 14 residues. The CDR3 here is CASSLLGTGGEQYF. Written as DNA, the CDR3 is TGTGCCAGCAGTTTACTCGGGACAGGGGGCGAGCAGTACTTC.

The CDR3 nucleotides read TGTGCCACCAGTGACGGGGTCACCGGGGAGCTGTTTTTT. It translates to CATSDGVTGELFF. V and J are TRBV24-1 and TRBJ2-2, with a possible D match to TRBD2 (5 bases). V gave up 4 bases and J gave up 4 bases, with 6 bases separating them. Germline CDR1 KGHDR, CDR2 SFDVKD. The CDR3 covers 13 residues.

This rearrangement joins TRBV7-2 to TRBJ1-6; the D gene is possibly TRBD1 (6 bases). Germline V gene lookup returns CDR1 SGHTA and CDR2 FQGNSA. Deletions cut 1 base from V and 7 bases from J, with 8 bases between. The CDR3 covers 14 residues. In DNA form, the CDR3 reads TGTGCCAGCAGCTTAGACAGGGTCAATTCACCCCTCCACTTT. Translating gives CASSLDRVNSPLHF. The full variable domain, its missing parts supplied by reference TRBV7-2 and TRBJ1-6, is GAGVSQSPSNKVTEKGKDVELRCDPISGHTALYWYRQSLGQGLEFLIYFQGNSAPDKSGLPSDRFSAERTGGSVSTLTIQRTQQEDSAVYLCASSLDRVNSPLHFGNGTRLTVT.

The chain uses TRBV19 and TRBJ1-1, with D tentatively TRBD1 (5 bases). There are 14 residues in the CDR3. Deletions cut 3 bases from V and 5 bases from J, with 13 bases between. Germline V CDR1 and CDR2: LNHDA, SQIVND (reference sequence). In DNA, the CDR3 is TGTGCCAGTAGTATGGGGGGATATGGAACTGAAGCTTTCTTT. Translating it yields CASSMGGYGTEAFF. The full variable domain, with the rest looked up from reference TRBV19 and TRBJ1-1, is DGGITQSPKYLFRKEGQNVTLSCEQNLNHDAMYWYRQDPGQGLRLIYYSQIVNDFQKGDIAEGYSVSREKKESFPLTVTSAQKNPTAFYLCASSMGGYGTEAFFGQGTRLTVV.

The chain links TRBV27 to TRBJ2-1; 10 bases align to TRBD1. V lost 3 bases, J lost 4 bases, and 3 bases stayed unmatched. This CDR3 comprises 15 residues. Germline loops: CDR1 MNHEY, CDR2 SMNVEV (reference sequence). This CDR3 reads CASSFRDRGYNEQFF. CDR3 DNA: TGTGCCAGCAGTTTCCGGGACAGGGGATACAATGAGCAGTTCTTC.

The V call is TRBV18, the J call TRBJ1-3, with 7 bases matching TRBD1. V lost 2 bases, J lost 3 bases, and 7 bases stayed unmatched. The CDR3 contains 16 residues. Germline CDR1 reads KGHSH; CDR2 reads LQKENI. The CDR3 bases are TGTGCCAGCTCACCATCCCGACAGGGCTTTGGAAACACCATATATTTT. It yields the protein CASSPSRQGFGNTIYF. The full variable domain, its missing parts supplied by reference TRBV18 and TRBJ1-3, is NAGVMQNPRHLVRRRGQEARLRCSPMKGHSHVYWYRQLPEEGLKFMVYLQKENIIDESGMPKERFSAEFPKEGPSILRIQQVVRGDSAAYFCASSPSRQGFGNTIYFGEGSWLTVV.

The chain links TRBV19 to TRBJ1-2; TRBD1 matches 7 bases. Germline lookup yields CDR1 LNHDA and CDR2 SQIVND (reference sequence). CDR3 length equals 13 residues. After removal of 0 bases from V and 9 bases from J, the junction contained 4 bases not matched to a gene. The CDR3 region is CASSIDRTGRYTF. CDR3 DNA sequence: TGTGCCAGTAGTATAGACCGGACAGGCCGCTACACCTTC.